The next 14 T cell receptor beta chains were all read from a single sample in a study of blood T cells in healthy people across ages. Then a second PCR, running about 7 to 11 cycles, was carried out with a sample-barcoded 5' primer and a J-beta primer mix. TCRdb redid the calling of the 5' RACE reads with MiXCR, one entry per CDR3 protein. Of hundreds of thousands of distinct CDR3 sequences in the sample, 49% were seen once. The specimen was blood. These receptors all come from an older woman in good health.

The J gene is TRBJ2-3, the V gene TRBV20-1; D remains ambiguous. The CDR3 has 12 residues. Looked up from germline, CDR1 is DFQATT and CDR2 is SNEGSKA (reference sequence). The V end lost 4 bases, the J end lost 4 bases, and 9 bases lay between the germline ends. CDR3 amino acids: CSAISISDTQYF. CDR3 bases: TGCAGTGCTATTTCTATTTCAGATACGCAGTATTTT.

This clonotype was seen a few times. The V call is TRBV20-1, the J call TRBJ2-6, with D perhaps given as TRBD1 or TRBD2 (6 bases each). The CDR3 contains 14 residues. Between the trimmed V and J ends, which lost 5 bases and 3 bases, there was a span of 11 bases. Per germline, CDR1 DFQATT and CDR2 SNEGSKA (reference sequence). The CDR3 sequence: CSALRGLGANVLTF. The CDR3 DNA follows: TGCAGTGCTCTTCGGGGGCTTGGGGCCAACGTCCTGACTTTC.

Only a few counts were recorded for this clonotype. The chain is built from TRBV20-1 and TRBJ2-7; 8 bases fit TRBD2. Looked up from germline, CDR1 is DFQATT and CDR2 is SNEGSKA (reference sequence). The V segment lost 8 bases and the J segment 2 bases; nucleotides outside the gene matches: 8. CDR3 length: 13 amino acids. This CDR3 reads CSSDPRGAYEQYF. CDR3 nucleotide sequence: TGCAGTTCTGACCCGCGGGGGGCCTACGAGCAGTACTTC.

The gene calls are TRBV7-2 and TRBJ2-2; D call uncertain. The CDR3 has 13 residues. V was pared by 1 base and J by 7 bases, with 7 bases between. Germline V gene sequence: CDR1 SGHTA, CDR2 FQGNSA. The CDR3 coding sequence is TGTGCCAGCAGCTTAGAAACCGGCGGGGAGCTGTTTTTT. Its protein is CASSLETGGELFF.

This clonotype was found many times. One base away lies a much larger clone, so this may be a sequencing read error. The genes are TRBV29-1 and TRBJ2-7; 9 bases are a match to TRBD2. The CDR3 runs to 13 residues. CDR1 is SQVTM and CDR2 is ANQGSEA in the germline V gene. The V gene end was trimmed by 3 bases and the J gene end by 5 bases; junction bases not matched to a gene: 5. The CDR3 here is CSVERSSGNEQYF. The CDR3 nucleotides read TGCAGCGTTGAGCGGTCTAGCGGGAACGAGCAGTACTTC.

The rearrangement joins TRBV20-1 to TRBJ2-1; a possible D gene is TRBD1 (5 bases). The CDR3 spans 13 residues. V was pared by 7 bases and J by 3 bases, with 13 bases between. Germline CDR1 DFQATT, CDR2 SNEGSKA (reference sequence). As DNA, the CDR3 is TGCAGTGTAGGGGCCCACGACTACAATGAGCAGTTCTTC. Protein sequence: CSVGAHDYNEQFF.

This clonotype was seen at least ten times. The chain links TRBV3-1 to TRBJ2-1, with a tentative D call TRBD1 (7 bases). The germline V and J ends were trimmed by 5 bases and 3 bases, with 17 bases remaining between them. This CDR3 region has 16 residues. CDR1 is LGHDT and CDR2 is YNNKEL in the germline V gene (reference sequence). This chain's CDR3 is CASSDLQGGHYNEQFF. The CDR3 DNA follows: TGTGCCAGCAGCGATCTTCAGGGGGGCCACTACAATGAGCAGTTCTTC.

The chain's CDR3 is CASSRRDRAINQLFF. In DNA form, the CDR3 reads TGTGCCAGCAGCCGCCGGGACAGGGCCATCAATCAACTGTTTTTT. The V call is TRBV6-2 or TRBV6-3, the J call TRBJ1-4; 9 bases are a match to TRBD1. CDR1 and CDR2 from the germline V gene are MNHEY and SVGEGT. Losses at the gene ends were 6 bases for V and 12 bases for J; bases not matched to a gene: 14. This CDR3 is built from 15 residues.

This chain uses TRBV15 with TRBJ2-5; TRBD1 matches at 9 bases. With 5 bases clipped from V and 10 bases from J, the junction kept 8 bases outside the gene matches. The germline V gene encodes CDR1 LNHNV and CDR2 YYDKDF (reference sequence). The CDR3 is 13 residues long. CDR3 in amino acids: CATSGWTGEFQYF. In DNA form, the CDR3 reads TGTGCCACCAGCGGATGGACAGGGGAGTTCCAGTACTTC.

The chain recombines TRBV27 with TRBJ2-4; D is possibly TRBD2 (6 bases). The germline CDR1 and CDR2 sequences are MNHEY and SMNVEV (reference sequence). V was clipped by 5 bases and J by 7 bases, with 18 bases between them. The CDR3 sequence is 15 residues long. CDR3 DNA: TGTGCCAGCAGTATCACCCGGGGGACCGCCAACATTCAGTACTTC. Translated, it gives CASSITRGTANIQYF.

This clonotype was picked up a small number of times. V usage is TRBV12-3 or TRBV12-4 and J usage is TRBJ1-5; TRBD1 aligns across 9 bases. The CDR3 loop spans 15 amino acids. After removal of 5 bases from V and 3 bases from J, the junction contained 5 bases not matched to a gene. The CDR3: CASSPRTGVNQPQHF. CDR3 nucleotides: TGTGCCAGCAGTCCCCGGACAGGGGTCAATCAGCCCCAGCATTTT.

The V gene is TRBV14, the J gene TRBJ2-1; 11 bases are a match to TRBD2. V shed 4 bases and J 0 bases; nucleotides not matched to a gene: 11. This CDR3 has 19 amino acids. Germline CDR1 and CDR2: SGHDN and FVKESK. The CDR3 DNA follows: TGTGCCAGCAGCCCGCGCTGGACTAGCGGGCGATCCTCCTACAATGAGCAGTTCTTC. Encoded protein: CASSPRWTSGRSSYNEQFF.

A few counts support this clonotype. The genes are TRBV7-2 and TRBJ2-5; D is possibly TRBD1 (5 bases). V was cut by 5 bases and J by 0 bases, with 13 bases left in between. Germline V CDR1 and CDR2: SGHTA, FQGNSA. CDR3 length: 15 residues. The CDR3 region has the DNA TGTGCCAGCAGCAAGGGGCCGATGTACCAAGAGACCCAGTACTTC. Amino acid sequence: CASSKGPMYQETQYF.

This clonotype was recorded only once. The rearrangement uses TRBV2 and TRBJ1-5, with 12 positions matching TRBD1. This CDR3 has 15 amino acids. Germline CDR1 reads SNHLY; CDR2 reads FYNNEI. After removal of 7 bases from V and 6 bases from J, the junction contained 7 bases not matched to a gene. For the CDR3, the DNA is TGTGCCAGCACCCCCGGGACAGGGGGCAGTCAGCCCCAGCATTTT. Amino acid sequence: CASTPGTGGSQPQHF.